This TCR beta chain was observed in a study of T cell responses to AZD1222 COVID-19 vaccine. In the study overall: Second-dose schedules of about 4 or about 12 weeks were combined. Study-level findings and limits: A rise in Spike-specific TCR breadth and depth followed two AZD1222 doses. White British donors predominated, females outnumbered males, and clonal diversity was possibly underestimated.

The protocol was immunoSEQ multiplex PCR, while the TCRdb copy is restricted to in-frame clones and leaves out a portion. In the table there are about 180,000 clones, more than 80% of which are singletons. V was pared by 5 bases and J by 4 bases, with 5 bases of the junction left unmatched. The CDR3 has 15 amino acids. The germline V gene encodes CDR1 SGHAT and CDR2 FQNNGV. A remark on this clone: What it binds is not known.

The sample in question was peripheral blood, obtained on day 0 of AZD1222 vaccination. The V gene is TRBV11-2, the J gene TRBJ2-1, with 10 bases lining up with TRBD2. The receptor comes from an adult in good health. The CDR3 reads CASSPSGGGYNEQFF. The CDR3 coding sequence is TGTGCCAGCAGCCCCAGCGGGGGGGGATACAATGAGCAGTTCTTC. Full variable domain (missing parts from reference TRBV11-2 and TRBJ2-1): EAGVAQSPRYKIIEKRQSVAFWCNPISGHATLYWYQQILGQGPKLLIQFQNNGVVDDSQLPKDRFSAERLKGVDSTLKIQPAKLEDSAVYLCASSPSGGGYNEQFFGPGTRLTVL.